This TCR beta chain was recorded in a study of shared clonotypes between healthy human individuals. Study background: Those who served as donors were a couple of women and three men between the ages of 18 and 49.

Concerning this clone itself: Antigen: not known.

Here immunoSEQ multiplex PCR was the method, and the copy in TCRdb shows in-frame clones only, minus some. The sample holds roughly 400,000 clones; roughly 96% are singletons and the top ten take 0.32%. General study findings and limits: When compared with the clonotypes that were shared by all four sorted-subset donors, the non-shared clonotypes turned out to have lower generation probabilities.

The sequencing sample was made of memory CD8+ T cells sorted from blood. Sample subset: CD45RO+ cells pooled with CCR7-negative TemRA cells. This sequence was found in a man younger than 45 in good health.

This CDR3 reads CAHRKGQFLDYEQYF. The CDR3 DNA reads as TGTGCCCATCGTAAGGGACAGTTTCTAGACTACGAGCAGTACTTC. V usage is TRBV19 and J usage is TRBJ2-7; 7 bases agree with TRBD1. The CDR3 runs 15 residues. Germline assignment: CDR1 LNHDA and CDR2 SQIVND (reference sequence). J lost 3 bases, V lost 11 bases, and 16 bases had no gene match.